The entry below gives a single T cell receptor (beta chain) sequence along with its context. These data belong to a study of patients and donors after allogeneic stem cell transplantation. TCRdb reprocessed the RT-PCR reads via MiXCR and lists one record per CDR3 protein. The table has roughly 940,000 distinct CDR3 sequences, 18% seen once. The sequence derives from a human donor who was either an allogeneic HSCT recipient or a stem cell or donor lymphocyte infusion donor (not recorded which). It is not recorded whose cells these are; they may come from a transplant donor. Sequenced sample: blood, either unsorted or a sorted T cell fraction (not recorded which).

CDR3 loop: CASSWLADQAYEQYF. Here the CDR3 DNA reads TGTGCCAGCAGTTGGCTAGCGGACCAAGCCTACGAGCAGTACTTC. This rearrangement joins TRBV2 to TRBJ2-7; TRBD2 matches at 7 bases. V gave up 5 bases and J gave up 2 bases; unmatched junction bases: 9. Germline-derived CDR1 and CDR2 are SNHLY and FYNNEI. The CDR3 is 15 residues long.